This TCR beta chain was observed in a study of Graves' ophthalmopathy and Graves' hyperthyroidism. Trimming left V 7 bases short and J 2 bases short, with 14 bases between. The germline V gene has CDR1 SNHLY and CDR2 FYNNEI. CDR3 length: 15 residues. RNA transcripts provided the template for amplifying TCR beta CDR3 regions. After a first-round RT-PCR with HTBI primers, a second-round multiplex PCR was run. Using its own MiXCR run on the multiplex PCR reads, TCRdb lists one record per CDR3 protein. Of approximately 540,000 distinct CDR3 sequences in the sample, under 45% were seen once. This receptor was taken from an adult man with Graves' hyperthyroidism. Sequencing was done on a sample of peripheral blood or thyroid tissue (not recorded which). This rearrangement joins TRBV2 to TRBJ2-2; no clear D gene. The CDR3 bases are TGTGCCAGCAACTTGTTTCAGATAAACACCGGGGAGCTGTTTTTT. Its translation: CASNLFQINTGELFF.